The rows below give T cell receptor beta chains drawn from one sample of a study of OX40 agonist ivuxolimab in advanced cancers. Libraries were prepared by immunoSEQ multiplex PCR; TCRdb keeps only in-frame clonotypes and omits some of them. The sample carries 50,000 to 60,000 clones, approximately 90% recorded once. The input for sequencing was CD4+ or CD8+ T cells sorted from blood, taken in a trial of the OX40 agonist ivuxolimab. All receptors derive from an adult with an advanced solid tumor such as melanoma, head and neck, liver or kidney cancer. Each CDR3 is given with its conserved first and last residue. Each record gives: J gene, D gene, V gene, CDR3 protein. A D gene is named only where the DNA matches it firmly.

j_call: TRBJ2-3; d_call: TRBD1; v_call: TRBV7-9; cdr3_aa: CASSLNPTGGGTDTQYF
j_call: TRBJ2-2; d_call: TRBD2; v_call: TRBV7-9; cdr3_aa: CASSSPGGIPYYAGELFF
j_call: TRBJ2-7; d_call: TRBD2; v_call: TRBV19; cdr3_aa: CASSEGTSGAYEQYF
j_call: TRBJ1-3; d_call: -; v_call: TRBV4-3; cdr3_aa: CASSQSPDSGNTIYF
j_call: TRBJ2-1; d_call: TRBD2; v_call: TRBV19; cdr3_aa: CASSIVVAGLDLYNEQFF
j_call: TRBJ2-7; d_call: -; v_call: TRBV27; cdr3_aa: CASRRLDFYEQYF
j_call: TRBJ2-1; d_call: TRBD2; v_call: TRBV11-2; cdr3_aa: CASSPGTSGRGGQEQFF
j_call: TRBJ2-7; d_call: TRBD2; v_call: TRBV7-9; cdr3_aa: CASSLTSDYEQYF
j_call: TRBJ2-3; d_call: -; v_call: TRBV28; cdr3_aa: CASSFRQRGTDTQYF
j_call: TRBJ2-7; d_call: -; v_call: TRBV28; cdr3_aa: CASSSDSFYYEQYF
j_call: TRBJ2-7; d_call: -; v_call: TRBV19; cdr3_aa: CATDQGVGSEQYF
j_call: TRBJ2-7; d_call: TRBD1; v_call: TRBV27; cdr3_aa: CASSWTGGSYEQYF
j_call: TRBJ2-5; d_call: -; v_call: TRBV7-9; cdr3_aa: CASSSSETQYF